This TCR beta chain was sequenced in a study of T cells in Graves' hyperthyroidism and ophthalmopathy. The wider study: Pretreatment peripheral blood was obtained at initial diagnosis. Study conclusions and caveats: Ophthalmopathy was separated from stable hyperthyroidism by a 13 V-J model. The majority of expanded thyroid clonotypes above 0.001 also appeared in blood.

CDR3 length equals 16 residues. Germline V gene data show CDR1 as SGHVS and CDR2 as FQNEAQ. V lost 1 base to trimming and J lost 4 bases; unmatched junction nucleotides: 6. As to this clonotype: Its cognate antigen is unknown.

Amplification of TCR beta CDR3 regions used RNA as the template. TCR CDR3 regions were first amplified by RT-PCR with HTBI primers. MiXCR, run by TCRdb on the multiplex PCR reads, gives a single entry per CDR3 protein. The sample includes about 640,000 distinct CDR3 sequences, more than 12% of them seen just once. V gene TRBV7-8 combines with J gene TRBJ2-3, with 9 bases that match TRBD2. This receptor was taken from a woman between 45 and 65 years old with Graves' ophthalmopathy. The sample comprised blood. In DNA form, the CDR3 reads TGTGCCAGCAGCTTAGGGGGGAGGACTAGCGCAGATACGCAGTATTTT. Amino acids: CASSLGGRTSADTQYF.